Included here is one T cell receptor (beta chain) sequence, with context. The source of the sample is a study of shared T cell receptors in the human thymus. The V and J ends lost 8 bases and 7 bases respectively, with 24 bases between them. The V gene's germline CDR1 is MNHNY and CDR2 SVGAGI (reference sequence). The CDR3 consists of 15 residues. The protocol was immunoSEQ multiplex PCR, while the TCRdb copy is restricted to in-frame clones and leaves out a portion. Among 720,000 or so clones listed, 70% to 90% were seen once. This sample also belongs to another study, concerning human thymus T cells. That work contributes: Donors were healthy Finnish infants having corrective surgery for congenital heart defects. In corrective heart surgery, resections were taken, and these provided the thymus tissue. Thymic as well as blood repertoires seemed to favor certain V and J genes unevenly. Thymic repertoires overlap heavily among unrelated individuals, related research has reported.

Material: thymocytes. The receptor was derived from a girl under three years old with a congenital heart defect. This chain links TRBV6-6 with TRBJ2-7, with a tentative D call TRBD2 (6 bases). The chain's CDR3 is CASVFGGAVMEEQYF. DNA for the CDR3: TGTGCCAGCGTGTTTGGCGGGGCGGTGATGGAAGAGCAGTACTTC.